This is a list of T cell receptor beta chains from one sample in a study of shared clonotypes between healthy human individuals. Using immunoSEQ multiplex PCR, the repertoire was profiled, and TCRdb retains in-frame clones only, with some absent. In the table there are more than 1 million clones, more than 75% of which are singletons. The specimen was memory CD4+ T cells from PBMCs. These receptors all come from a man aged 18-30 years in good health. Some clones in this sample may be carry-over from other donors' samples. Each CDR3 is given with its conserved first and last residue. D genes are given only for firm matches. Size is omitted from some rows. Given values are once, few, many or a class for expanded clones.

j_gene | v_gene | d_gene | abundance | CDR3nt | CDR3aa
TRBJ2-2 | TRBV2 | - | few | TGTGCCAGCAGGGACAGCGCCCCCGGGGAGCTGTTTTTT | CASRDSAPGELFF
TRBJ1-5 | TRBV6-6 | - | - | TGTGCCAGCAGTTCCCAAGTCGATACCCTCACACCCCAGCATTTT | CASSSQVDTLTPQHF
TRBJ2-1 | TRBV7-9 | - | - | TGTGCCAGCAGCTTACACAGGGCAGGAAATGAGCAGTTCTTC | CASSLHRAGNEQFF
TRBJ1-3 | TRBV9 | - | - | TGTGCCAGCAGCGTTGAGGGGCTTTCCCCTGGAAACACCATATATTTT | CASSVEGLSPGNTIYF
TRBJ2-7 | TRBV7-9 | - | - | TGTGCCAGCAGCTTAAGATTGGGGGACGAGCAGTACTTC | CASSLRLGDEQYF
TRBJ2-3 | TRBV4-2 | - | - | TGTGCCAGCAGCCAAGAGGGAGGTGGCACAGATACGCAGTATTTT | CASSQEGGGTDTQYF
TRBJ1-2 | TRBV10-3 | - | - | TGTGCCATCAGTGCGACTAACTATGGCTACACCTTC | CAISATNYGYTF
TRBJ1-2 | TRBV27 | TRBD1 | - | TGTGCCACTTCGGACAGGGTAGTAGGCGGCTACACCTTC | CATSDRVVGGYTF
TRBJ2-7 | TRBV6-5 | TRBD1 | - | TGTGCCAGCAGACCCTCCGGGACAGGGGGCGAGCAGTACTTC | CASRPSGTGGEQYF
TRBJ2-1 | TRBV5-4 | TRBD2 | - | TGTGCCAGCAGCGACCTCGGCGGGAGGGGAGACAATGAGCAGTTCTTC | CASSDLGGRGDNEQFF
TRBJ2-3 | TRBV7-2 | - | - | TGTGCCAGCAGCTACTCCCGGGCAGATACGCAGTATTTT | CASSYSRADTQYF
TRBJ1-5 | TRBV30 | - | few | TGTGCCTGGAGTCGGGGGGGAGTAGGTCAGCCCCAGCATTTT | CAWSRGGVGQPQHF
TRBJ2-5 | TRBV6-6 | - | - | TGTGCCAGCAGTTTCGCCCAGACCCAGTACTTC | CASSFAQTQYF
TRBJ2-1 | TRBV15 | - | - | TGTGCCACCAGCAGACCTAGGGGGACCTACAATGAGCAGTTCTTC | CATSRPRGTYNEQFF
TRBJ1-2 | TRBV7-9 | - | - | TGTGCCAGCGGTCCAAGACACAACTATGGCTACACCTTC | CASGPRHNYGYTF
TRBJ1-5 | TRBV6-7 | - | - | TGTGCCAGCAGTTATTGCCCGGAGGGCAATCAGCCCCAGCATTTT | CASSYCPEGNQPQHF
TRBJ2-2 | TRBV5-4 | TRBD2 | few | TGTGCCAGCAGCTTGGTAGCGGGAGTCGCCGGGGAGCTGTTTTTT | CASSLVAGVAGELFF
TRBJ2-7 | TRBV7-3 | TRBD1 | - | TGTGCCAGCAGCTTCGGGGACAGGAGATACGAGCAGTACTTC | CASSFGDRRYEQYF
TRBJ2-7 | TRBV6-1 | - | - | TGTGCCAGCATCCCTTCGGGGTTGGGCGAGCAGTACTTC | CASIPSGLGEQYF
TRBJ2-7 | TRBV6-5 | - | - | TGTGCCAGCCGCCGGACGCTGAGCTCCTACGAGCAGTACTTC | CASRRTLSSYEQYF
TRBJ2-7 | TRBV20-1 | TRBD2 | - | TGCAGTGCTCCACTAGCGGGGGTCCGGTACTTC | CSAPLAGVRYF
TRBJ2-1 | TRBV6-1 | TRBD1 | - | TGTGCCAGCACCAGACAGGGCCACAATGAGCAGTTCTTC | CASTRQGHNEQFF
TRBJ1-3 | TRBV9 | TRBD1 | - | TGTGCCAGCAGCTTCGCTCAGGGGGGCGGAAACACCATATATTTT | CASSFAQGGGNTIYF
TRBJ2-7 | TRBV2 | - | once | TGTGCCAGCAACGACAACCACTACGAGCAGTACTTC | CASNDNHYEQYF
TRBJ1-5 | TRBV12-5 | - | - | TGTGCTAGTGGTTTGGTACGAGGGGTTCAGCCCCAGCATTTT | CASGLVRGVQPQHF
TRBJ2-7 | TRBV7-2 | - | - | TGTGCCAGCAGCCCTAGGTCCTCGACTCCCGAGCAGTACTTC | CASSPRSSTPEQYF
TRBJ1-3 | TRBV19 | - | - | TGTGCCAGTAGTATTCCGGGAGGAGGAAACACCATATATTTT | CASSIPGGGNTIYF
TRBJ1-5 | TRBV28 | - | - | TGTGCCAGCAGTTTTGTGGGCGACTTTAGACCGATGAATCAGCCCCAGCATTTT | CASSFVGDFRPMNQPQHF
TRBJ2-2 | TRBV2 | - | few | TGTGCCAGCAGGGGAGATCTAGGGGCCGGGGAGCTGTTTTTT | CASRGDLGAGELFF
TRBJ2-7 | TRBV2 | TRBD1 | - | TGTGCCAGCAGTTGGACAGGTCAAATCTACGAGCAGTACTTC | CASSWTGQIYEQYF
TRBJ2-1 | TRBV5-4 | TRBD1 | - | TGTGCCAGCACCCCGGCAGGGGGCGGTTACAATGAGCAGTTCTTC | CASTPAGGGYNEQFF
TRBJ2-5 | TRBV28 | TRBD2 | - | TGTGCCAGCAGTTTTTTCGGGACTAGCGCACAAGAGACCCAGTACTTC | CASSFFGTSAQETQYF
TRBJ2-5 | TRBV30 | - | - | TGTGCCTGGAGTCCCCGAGGGGGCCAAGAGACCCAGTACTTC | CAWSPRGGQETQYF
TRBJ2-1 | TRBV5-4 | - | - | TGTGCCAGCAGCTTGAGGTGGTCCGGGGCTAGACCGTACAATGAGCAGTTCTTC | CASSLRWSGARPYNEQFF
TRBJ1-1 | TRBV6-5 | - | - | TGTGCCAGCAGTTATTGGGGTGGGTCCACGCGCACTGAAGCTTTCTTT | CASSYWGGSTRTEAFF
TRBJ2-3 | TRBV4-2 | - | - | TGTGCCAGCAGCCAAGACGGGGCGGTGTCCTCCGGTACGCAGTATTTT | CASSQDGAVSSGTQYF
TRBJ2-1 | TRBV11-2 | - | - | TGTGCCAGCAGGGATTATCGTCGGAGCTGGAGTGAGCAGTTCTTC | CASRDYRRSWSEQFF
TRBJ2-5 | TRBV18 | - | - | TGTGCCAGCTCACCGTATTCGGGATCGGAGACCCAGTACTTC | CASSPYSGSETQYF
TRBJ1-2 | TRBV28 | - | - | TGTGCCAGCAGCCTTAGCGTGACCCGCTACTATGGCTACACCTTC | CASSLSVTRYYGYTF
TRBJ1-5 | TRBV19 | - | - | TGTGCCAGTAGCCGAGGTTACCAGCCCCAGCATTTT | CASSRGYQPQHF
TRBJ2-2 | TRBV10-3 | - | - | TGTGCCATCAGTGAGCCGAGACAACGAAACACCGGGGAGCTGTTTTTT | CAISEPRQRNTGELFF
TRBJ2-1 | TRBV30 | - | few | TGTGCCTGGAGCCCAGGGGGGAGGCGCTACAATGAGCAGTTCTTC | CAWSPGGRRYNEQFF
TRBJ2-7 | TRBV19 | TRBD1 | - | TGTGCCAGTAGTCAACCGGGACAGGGGGACTACGAGCAGTACTTC | CASSQPGQGDYEQYF
TRBJ2-1 | TRBV4-1 | - | - | TGCGCCAGCAGCCAAGAGGTTGCGCGCGCTCAATACCGGTTCTTC | CASSQEVARAQYRFF
TRBJ2-4 | TRBV6-1 | - | few | TGTGCCAGCAGACATCGACTCGCCCACTTC | CASRHRLAHF
TRBJ1-5 | TRBV6-5 | - | - | TGTGCCAGCAGTTACAATAGCAATCAGCCCCAGCATTTT | CASSYNSNQPQHF
TRBJ2-7 | TRBV5-4 | - | once | TGTGCCAGCAGCTTGGATTGGGCTAGTCGGCCCGGCGAGCAGTACTTC | CASSLDWASRPGEQYF
TRBJ1-2 | TRBV18 | - | - | TGTGCCAGCTCACCACCTAACAGGGCCCTAGACTATGGCTACACCTTC | CASSPPNRALDYGYTF
TRBJ2-1 | TRBV2 | TRBD2 | - | TGTGCCAGCAGTGAAACGCGGGAGGACTACAATGAGCAGTTCTTC | CASSETREDYNEQFF
TRBJ2-2 | TRBV25-1 | - | - | TGTGCCAGCAGACAGTCAACCGGGGAGCTGTTTTTT | CASRQSTGELFF
TRBJ2-5 | TRBV10-3 | TRBD2 | few | TGTGCCATCGGGGCGAAGGCTAGCGGAGACCAAGAGACCCAGTACTTC | CAIGAKASGDQETQYF
TRBJ2-1 | TRBV7-2 | - | once | TGTGCCAGCAGCTTAGATCAGACACCCTACAATGAGCAGTTCTTC | CASSLDQTPYNEQFF
TRBJ1-4 | TRBV27 | - | - | TGTGCCAGCTCAAACGGCCCGGGCTTTGGACTGTTTTTT | CASSNGPGFGLFF
TRBJ2-2 | TRBV28 | - | - | TGTGCCAGCACAGGGGCCACCGGGGAGCTGTTTTTT | CASTGATGELFF
TRBJ2-5 | TRBV5-6 | - | - | TGTGCCAGCAGCTTGACAGTGACAGAGACCCAGTACTTC | CASSLTVTETQYF
TRBJ2-3 | TRBV19 | - | few | TGTGCCAGTAGTATCTTAACCCACCCGAGCACAGATACGCAGTATTTT | CASSILTHPSTDTQYF
TRBJ2-1 | TRBV4-1 | TRBD1 | many | TGCGCCAGCAGCCACGGCTACCCCAGGGGGTATGAGCAGTTCTTC | CASSHGYPRGYEQFF
TRBJ1-4 | TRBV9 | - | few | TGTGCCAGCAGCGTAGGTGTAGGTGCAACTAATGAAAAACTGTTTTTT | CASSVGVGATNEKLFF